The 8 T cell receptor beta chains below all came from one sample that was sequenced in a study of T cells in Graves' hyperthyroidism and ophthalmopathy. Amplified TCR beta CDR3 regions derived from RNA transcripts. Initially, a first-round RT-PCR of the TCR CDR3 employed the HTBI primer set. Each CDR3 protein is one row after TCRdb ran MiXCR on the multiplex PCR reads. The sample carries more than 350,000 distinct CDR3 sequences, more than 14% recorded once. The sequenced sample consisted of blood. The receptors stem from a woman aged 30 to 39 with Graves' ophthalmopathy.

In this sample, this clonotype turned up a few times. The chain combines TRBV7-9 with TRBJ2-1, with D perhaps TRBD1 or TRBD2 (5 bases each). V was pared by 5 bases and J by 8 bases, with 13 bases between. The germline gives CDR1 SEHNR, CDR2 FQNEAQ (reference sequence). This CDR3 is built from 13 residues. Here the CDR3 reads CASSKREGHEQFF. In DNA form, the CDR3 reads TGTGCCAGCAGCAAGAGAGAGGGGCATGAGCAGTTCTTC.

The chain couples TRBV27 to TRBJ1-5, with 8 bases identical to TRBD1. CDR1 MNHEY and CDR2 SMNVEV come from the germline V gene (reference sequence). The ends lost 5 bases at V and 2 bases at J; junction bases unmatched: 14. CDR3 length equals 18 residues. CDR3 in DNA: TGTGCCAGCAGTCGCAGATTATTATGGGGACAGGGCAATCAGCCCCAGCATTTT. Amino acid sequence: CASSRRLLWGQGNQPQHF.

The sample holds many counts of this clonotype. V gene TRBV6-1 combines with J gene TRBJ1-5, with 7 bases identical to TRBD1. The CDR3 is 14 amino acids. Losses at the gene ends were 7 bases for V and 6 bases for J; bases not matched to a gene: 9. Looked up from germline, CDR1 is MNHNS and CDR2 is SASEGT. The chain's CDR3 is CASKIRGDSQPQHF. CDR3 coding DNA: TGTGCCAGCAAAATCAGGGGGGACAGTCAGCCCCAGCATTTT.

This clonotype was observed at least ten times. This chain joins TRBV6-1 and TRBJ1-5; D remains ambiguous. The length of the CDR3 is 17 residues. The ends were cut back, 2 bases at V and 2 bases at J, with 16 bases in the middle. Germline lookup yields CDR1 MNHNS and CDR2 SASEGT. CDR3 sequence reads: CASSEKVMVGRNQPQHF. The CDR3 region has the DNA TGTGCCAGCAGTGAAAAGGTTATGGTGGGTCGCAATCAGCCCCAGCATTTT.

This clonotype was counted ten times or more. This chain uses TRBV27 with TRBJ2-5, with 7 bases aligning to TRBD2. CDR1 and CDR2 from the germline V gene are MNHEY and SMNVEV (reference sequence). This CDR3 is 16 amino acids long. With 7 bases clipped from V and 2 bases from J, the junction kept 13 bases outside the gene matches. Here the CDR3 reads CASKRETGTTQETQYF. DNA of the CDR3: TGTGCCAGCAAGAGAGAAACCGGGACTACACAAGAGACCCAGTACTTC.

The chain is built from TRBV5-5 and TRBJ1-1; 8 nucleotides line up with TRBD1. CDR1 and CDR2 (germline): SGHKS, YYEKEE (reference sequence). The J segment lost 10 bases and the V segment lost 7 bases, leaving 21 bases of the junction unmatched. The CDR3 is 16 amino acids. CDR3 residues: CASSIVHRTGGERAFF. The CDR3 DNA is TGTGCCAGCTCCATTGTCCACAGAACAGGGGGTGAACGAGCTTTCTTT. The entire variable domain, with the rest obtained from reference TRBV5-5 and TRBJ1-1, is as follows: DAGVTQSPTHLIKTRGQQVTLRCSPISGHKSVSWYQQVLGQGPQFIFQYYEKEERGRGNFPDRFSARQFPNYSSELNVNALLLGDSALYLCASSIVHRTGGERAFFGQGTRLTVV.

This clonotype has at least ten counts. CDR3 DNA sequence: TGTGCCAGCAGTCTCCTATATAATTCACCCCTCCACTTT. Protein: CASSLLYNSPLHF. The chain combines TRBV28 with TRBJ1-6, with unresolved D. Germline CDR1 and CDR2: MDHEN and SYDVKM. V gave up 5 bases and J gave up 4 bases, with 6 bases separating them. The CDR3 has 13 residues.

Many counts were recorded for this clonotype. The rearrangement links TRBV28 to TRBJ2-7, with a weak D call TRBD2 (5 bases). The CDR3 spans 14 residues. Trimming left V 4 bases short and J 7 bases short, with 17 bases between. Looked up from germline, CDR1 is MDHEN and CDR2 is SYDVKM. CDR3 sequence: CASSYRVSGGEQYF. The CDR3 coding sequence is TGTGCCAGCAGTTACCGGGTTTCAGGAGGAGAGCAGTACTTC.